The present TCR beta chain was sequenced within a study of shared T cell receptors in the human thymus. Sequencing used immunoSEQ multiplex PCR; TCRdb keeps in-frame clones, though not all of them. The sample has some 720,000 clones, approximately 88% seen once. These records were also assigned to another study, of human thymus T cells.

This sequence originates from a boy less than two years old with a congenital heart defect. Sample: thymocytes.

Written as DNA, the CDR3 is TGCAGCGTCCACCCCCGGGACAGGGAACAAGAGACCCAGTACTTC. Its protein product is CSVHPRDREQETQYF. This chain links TRBV29-1 with TRBJ2-5, with TRBD1 matching 9 bases. Looked up from germline, CDR1 is SQVTM and CDR2 is ANQGSEA. V lost 6 bases to trimming and J lost 2 bases; unmatched junction nucleotides: 10. The CDR3 runs 15 residues.